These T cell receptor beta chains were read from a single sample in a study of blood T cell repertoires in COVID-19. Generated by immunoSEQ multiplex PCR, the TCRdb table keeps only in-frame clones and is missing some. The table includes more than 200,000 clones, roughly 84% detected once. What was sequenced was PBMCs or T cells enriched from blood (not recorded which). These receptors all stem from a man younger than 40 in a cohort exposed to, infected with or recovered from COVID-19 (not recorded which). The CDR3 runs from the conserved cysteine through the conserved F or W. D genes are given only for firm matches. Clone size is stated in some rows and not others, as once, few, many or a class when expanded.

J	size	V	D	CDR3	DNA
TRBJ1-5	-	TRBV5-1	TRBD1	CASSLAFGTDDPQHF	TGCGCCAGCAGCTTGGCCTTCGGGACAGACGATCCCCAGCATTTT
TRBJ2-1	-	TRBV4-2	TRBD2	CASSLGGAGTSGINEQFF	TGTGCCAGCAGCCTAGGGGGGGCCGGGACTAGCGGAATAAATGAGCAGTTCTTC
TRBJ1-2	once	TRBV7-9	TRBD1	CASSAGTAYGYTF	TGTGCCAGCAGCGCCGGGACAGCCTATGGCTACACCTTC
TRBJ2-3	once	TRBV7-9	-	CASSRGDTQYF	TGTGCCAGCAGCCGAGGAGATACGCAGTATTTT
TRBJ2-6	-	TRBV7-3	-	CASSLAPGVSSGANVLTF	TGTGCCAGCAGCTTAGCTCCGGGGGTGAGCTCTGGGGCCAACGTCCTGACTTTC
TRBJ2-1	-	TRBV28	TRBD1	CASSHLGGTGRADEQFF	TGTGCCAGCAGTCATCTTGGCGGGACAGGGAGAGCGGATGAGCAGTTCTTC
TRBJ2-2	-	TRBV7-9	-	CASSSSGGLSTGELFF	TGTGCCAGCAGTAGTAGTGGCGGGCTCTCCACCGGGGAGCTGTTTTTT
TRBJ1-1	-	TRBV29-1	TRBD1	CSVDRGAEAFF	TGCAGCGTGGACAGGGGGGCTGAAGCTTTCTTT
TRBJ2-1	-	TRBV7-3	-	CASSLDLASSYNEQFF	TGTGCCAGCAGCTTAGATCTGGCTAGCTCCTACAATGAGCAGTTCTTC
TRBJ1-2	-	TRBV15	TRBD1	CATSTGTERNLWYGYTF	TGTGCCACCAGCACCGGGACAGAGCGAAATCTTTGGTATGGCTACACCTTC
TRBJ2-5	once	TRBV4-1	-	CASSQEPKETQYF	TGCGCCAGCAGCCAGGAGCCCAAAGAGACCCAGTACTTC
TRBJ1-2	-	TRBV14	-	CASSPRGGGFPYGYTF	TGTGCCAGCAGCCCTCGGGGAGGAGGCTTTCCTTATGGCTACACCTTC
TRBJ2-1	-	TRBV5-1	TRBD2	CASSRVTSGSQNEQFF	TGCGCCAGCAGCCGCGTGACTAGCGGTAGTCAGAATGAGCAGTTCTTC